This TCR beta chain is from a study of beta chain features in type 1 diabetes. The investigators reverse transcribed all of the isolated RNA, so they sequenced expressed TCRB transcripts. The assay was immunoSEQ multiplex PCR, and TCRdb's table has in-frame clones only and misses some. The table shows 150,000 or so clones, with approximately 8.4% occurring only once. General study results and limits: For Type 1 diabetes patients, all four CD4+ subsets carried TCRB CDR3s that were moderately but significantly shorter.

This clone was seen more than once but under ten times. Its specificity is unknown. Sequences were obtained from central memory CD4+ T cells from blood. This TCR derives from a woman aged 18-30 years in good health.

CDR3 loop: CASSLAGGDNEQFF. CDR3 DNA sequence: TGTGCCAGCAGCTTGGCCGGGGGGGACAATGAGCAGTTCTTC. The chain couples TRBV5-4 to TRBJ2-1, with TRBD2 identical over 8 bases. J gave up 5 bases and V 0 bases, and 1 base lay outside the gene matches. This CDR3 has 14 amino acids. Germline V gene sequence: CDR1 SGHNT, CDR2 YYREEE (reference sequence).